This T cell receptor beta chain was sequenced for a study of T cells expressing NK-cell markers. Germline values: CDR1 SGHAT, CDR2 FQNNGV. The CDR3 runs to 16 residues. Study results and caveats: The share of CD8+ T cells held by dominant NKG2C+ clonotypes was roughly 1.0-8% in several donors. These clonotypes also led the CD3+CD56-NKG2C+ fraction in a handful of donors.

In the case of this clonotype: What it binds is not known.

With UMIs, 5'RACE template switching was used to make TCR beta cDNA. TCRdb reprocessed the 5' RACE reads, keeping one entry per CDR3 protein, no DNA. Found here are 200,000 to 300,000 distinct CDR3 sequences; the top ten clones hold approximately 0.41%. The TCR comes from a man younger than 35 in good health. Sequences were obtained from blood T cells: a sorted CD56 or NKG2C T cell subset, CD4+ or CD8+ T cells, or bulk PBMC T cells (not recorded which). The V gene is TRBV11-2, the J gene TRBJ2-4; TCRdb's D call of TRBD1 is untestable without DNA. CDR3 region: CASSSVRGPARNIQYF.